These 2 T cell receptor beta chains were all obtained from the same sample, sequenced in a study of T cells in Graves' hyperthyroidism and ophthalmopathy. Template material for amplifying TCR beta CDR3 regions consisted of RNA transcripts. An initial round of RT-PCR targeting the TCR CDR3 relied on the HTBI primer set. TCRdb recomputed calls from the multiplex PCR reads with MiXCR, one row per CDR3 protein. The profile shows over 250,000 distinct CDR3 sequences, about 20% of them singletons. The sample was blood. The source is a man aged 25 to 45 with Graves' ophthalmopathy.

This clonotype appeared a few times. V gene TRBV12-3 or TRBV12-4 combines with J gene TRBJ2-1, with TRBD2 identical over 8 bases. The junction had 13 bases not matched to a gene; V was cut back by 5 bases and J by 7 bases. The CDR3 extends over 16 amino acids. CDR3 residues: CASSTPDISGINEQFF. The DNA of the CDR3 is TGTGCCAGCAGTACCCCCGATATTAGCGGGATAAATGAGCAGTTCTTC.

This clonotype was found a few times. The rearrangement links TRBV30 to TRBJ2-3; perhaps TRBD2 as D (6 bases). Germline CDR1 is GTSNPN and CDR2 is SVGIG (reference sequence). The V gene lost 2 bases and the J gene lost 1 base, with 13 bases spanning the gap. The CDR3 is made up of 15 amino acids. CDR3 sequence (DNA): TGTGCCTGGAGTTCTGCGGGAACAGGCACAGATACGCAGTATTTT. Translating gives CAWSSAGTGTDTQYF.